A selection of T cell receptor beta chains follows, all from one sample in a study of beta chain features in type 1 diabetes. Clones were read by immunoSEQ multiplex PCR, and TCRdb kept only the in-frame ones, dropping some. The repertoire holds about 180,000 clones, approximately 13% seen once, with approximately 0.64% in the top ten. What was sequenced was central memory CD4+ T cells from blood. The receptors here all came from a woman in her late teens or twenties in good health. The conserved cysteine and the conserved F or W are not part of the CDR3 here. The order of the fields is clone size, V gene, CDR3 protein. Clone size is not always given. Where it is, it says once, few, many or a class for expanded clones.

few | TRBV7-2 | ASSSAGGYNEQF
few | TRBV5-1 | ASSLSRASETQY
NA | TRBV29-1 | SVVEVLAGVENEQF
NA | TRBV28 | ASTRGRYEQY
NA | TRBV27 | ASSLSVRGSEAF
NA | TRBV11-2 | ASSLESSGYEQY
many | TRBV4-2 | ASSPGWASGSLQETQY
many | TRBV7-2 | ASSPDSARSHEQY
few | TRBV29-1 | SLRWGSQETQY
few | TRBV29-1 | SVDPIAGFNNEQF
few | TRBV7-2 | ASGLLVGTQY
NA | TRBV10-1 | ASARLDLTDTQY
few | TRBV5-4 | ASSLGWAPSFYGYT
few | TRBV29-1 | SVAGLASSYDEQF
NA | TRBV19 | ASKAENTGDTQY
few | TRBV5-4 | ASSQKRDTGELF
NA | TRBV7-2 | ASSSLLGGADTQY
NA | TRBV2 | ASSGQGGNGELF
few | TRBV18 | ASSPPLSTDTQY
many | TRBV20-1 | SARTGTRGL
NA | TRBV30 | AWALRGDQPQH
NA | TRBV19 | ASSVEGRGWTEAF
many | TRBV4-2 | ASSSTTGATSGANVLT
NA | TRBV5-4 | ASSLGGSTGELF
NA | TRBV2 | ASSVSEYGTEAF
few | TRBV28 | ASKGQSEISTEPQH
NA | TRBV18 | ASSPEGGQRPQH
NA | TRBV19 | ASRRDRGWSEQF
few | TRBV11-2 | ASSPPAGGLYGELF
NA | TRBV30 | AWSLSQGSGQPQH
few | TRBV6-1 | ASGRGELYEQY
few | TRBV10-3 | AISEDQQGREQF
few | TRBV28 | ATGNNEKLF
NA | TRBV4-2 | ASSQDRGGAYEQY
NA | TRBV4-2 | ASSQDRQGGQPQH
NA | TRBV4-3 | ASSQGWDRGSYEQY
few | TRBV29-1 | SVGLGRLNTEAF
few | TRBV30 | AWSEQGQGDQPQH
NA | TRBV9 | ASSARLGGRLNEQF
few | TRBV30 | AWSVNGLAGVVGELF
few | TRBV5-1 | ASSTGPGELF
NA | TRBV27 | ASRKPGNYGYT
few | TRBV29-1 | SVGARDQPQH
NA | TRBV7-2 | ASSLTSTNEQF